These 11 T cell receptor beta chains share one sample of origin, sequenced in a study of blood T cell repertoires in COVID-19 (dated by TCRdb to the early 2020s). The library was made by the immunoSEQ multiplex PCR assay. What TCRdb holds here is the immuneACCESS table cut down to in-frame rearrangements. Part of the clones is not present; checked against another copy, under half of the missing clones reflect an unresolved V gene, and the others are unexplained. The sample table contains 410,000 or so clones; only one count was recorded for 86% of them. Over 1.1% of the sample comes from the top ten. The sample taken for sequencing was peripheral blood. These receptors all come from a woman aged 25-40 years with active or convalescent COVID-19.

The chain employs TRBV11-2 and TRBJ2-7; D possibly corresponds to TRBD1 (6 bases). The germline CDR1 and CDR2 sequences are SGHAT and FQNNGV. The CDR3 length is 13 residues. Trimming pared 5 bases from V and 5 bases from J, leaving 13 bases between. The CDR3 here is CASSRGGQDEQYF. As DNA, the CDR3 is TGTGCCAGCAGCCGAGGGGGTCAGGACGAGCAGTACTTC.

This clone was recorded once. The chain recombines TRBV19 with TRBJ2-1, with 7 bases matching TRBD2. Trimming cost V 5 bases and J 0 bases; bases outside gene matches: 4. This CDR3 spans 15 amino acids. Germline lookup yields CDR1 LNHDA and CDR2 SQIVND (reference sequence). In DNA, the CDR3 is TGTGCCAGTAGTGCGTCTAGCGGCTCCTACAATGAGCAGTTCTTC. Residues: CASSASSGSYNEQFF.

V gene TRBV7-9 combines with J gene TRBJ1-3, with TRBD1 identical over 8 bases. The CDR3 covers 15 residues. V lost 4 bases to trimming and J lost 1 base; unmatched junction nucleotides: 3. CDR1 is SEHNR, CDR2 FQNEAQ, per germline (reference sequence). CDR3 in amino acids: CASSSDRASGNTIYF. The CDR3 DNA reads as TGTGCCAGCAGCTCGGACAGGGCTTCTGGAAACACCATATATTTT.

This chain connects TRBV7-8 to TRBJ1-5; no clear D gene. The CDR3 runs 13 residues. V dropped 5 bases and J dropped 2 bases, with 7 bases sitting between them. Germline V gives CDR1 SGHVS, CDR2 FQNEAQ. The CDR3 DNA is TGTGCCAGCAGCCGGGCGGGCAATCAGCCCCAGCATTTT. The encoded protein is CASSRAGNQPQHF.

In DNA form, the CDR3 reads TGCGCCAGCAGCCAGCCGAGCGGGGTCTACAATGAGCAGTTCTTC. As protein: CASSQPSGVYNEQFF. The rearrangement joins TRBV4-1 to TRBJ2-1; 7 bases align to TRBD2. The CDR3 is made up of 15 amino acids. CDR1 and CDR2 (germline): MGHRA, YSYEKL. V shed 3 bases, J shed 3 bases, and the junction held 5 bases outside the gene matches.

The rearrangement links TRBV5-1 to TRBJ2-7, with 7 bases identical to TRBD2. The CDR3 runs to 15 residues. Per germline, CDR1 SGHRS and CDR2 YFSETQ. V dropped 4 bases and J dropped 4; count of bases not matched to a gene: 11. The CDR3 DNA is TGCGCCAGCAGCCGACCCGCGGGAGATGTGTACGAGCAGTACTTC. Encoded protein: CASSRPAGDVYEQYF.

For this clone: Other nucleotide sequences in the sample specify the same CDR3. This chain joins TRBV11-2 and TRBJ2-7, with 10 bases aligning to TRBD2. The CDR3 length is 15 residues. Trimming took 1 base from V and 1 from J; bases not matched to a gene: 1. In germline, CDR1 is SGHAT, CDR2 FQNNGV. For the CDR3, the DNA is TGTGCCAGCAGCTTAGGGACTAGCGGTTCCTACGAGCAGTACTTC. Its translation: CASSLGTSGSYEQYF.

The genes are TRBV3-1 (or the pseudogene TRBV3-2) and TRBJ2-1, with 8 bases matching TRBD1. The CDR3 is 17 amino acids. Germline CDR1 and CDR2: LGHDT and YNNKEL (reference sequence). V trimming: 6 bases; J trimming: 0 bases; junction bases outside the gene matches: 10. DNA of the CDR3: TGTGCCAGCAGGGACTTCGGGACAGGAAGCTCCTACAATGAGCAGTTCTTC. Protein product: CASRDFGTGSSYNEQFF.

The chain joins TRBV10-3 to TRBJ2-2, with a weak D call TRBD2 (5 bases). Germline V gene lookup returns CDR1 ENHRY and CDR2 SYGVKD. This CDR3 contains 15 residues. The V gene lost 2 bases and the J gene lost 2 bases, with 9 bases spanning the gap. In DNA, the CDR3 is TGTGCCATCAGTGAGCGCGGACTTAACACCGGGGAGCTGTTTTTT. As protein: CAISERGLNTGELFF.

The chain couples TRBV9 to TRBJ1-2; the D gene is possibly TRBD1 (5 bases). V was trimmed by 5 bases and J by 8 bases, leaving 16 bases between them. CDR3 length equals 13 residues. The germline V gene has CDR1 SGDLS and CDR2 YYNGEE. In nucleotides, the CDR3 is TGTGCCAGCAGACGGGGGAACGAGGAGGGCTACACCTTC. Its translation: CASRRGNEEGYTF.

The genes are TRBV10-3 and TRBJ2-2; TRBD2 is a possible D gene (6 bases). The CDR3 spans 13 residues. CDR1 and CDR2 from the germline V gene are ENHRY and SYGVKD. Trimming took 6 bases from V and 6 from J, leaving 11 bases between them. Here the CDR3 reads CAISGEVAGELFF. In DNA, the CDR3 is TGTGCCATCAGCGGGGAGGTGGCCGGGGAGCTGTTTTTT.